A selection of T cell receptor beta chains follows, all from one sample in a study of blood T cell repertoires in COVID-19. Measured with immunoSEQ multiplex PCR; TCRdb has only the in-frame clones, and not every one. This table has around 250,000 clones, approximately 90% appearing once. Sequenced material: PBMCs or T cells enriched from blood (not recorded which). These receptors were obtained from a human donor in a cohort exposed to, infected with or recovered from COVID-19 (not recorded which). The donor label of this sample is uncertain. Each CDR3 is given with its conserved first and last residue. A D gene is named only where the DNA matches it firmly. The size of a clone is reported for some rows only, either as once, few or many, or as a class for expanded clones.

j_gene: TRBJ1-2; len: 13; d_gene: TRBD1; abundance: -; v_gene: TRBV2; CDR3aa: CASSENRGDGYTF; CDR3nt: TGTGCCAGCAGTGAAAACAGGGGAGATGGCTACACCTTC
j_gene: TRBJ1-3; len: 16; d_gene: -; abundance: -; v_gene: TRBV9; CDR3aa: CASSVGDRISGNTIYF; CDR3nt: TGTGCCAGCAGCGTGGGAGACAGGATCAGTGGAAACACCATATATTTT
j_gene: TRBJ2-1; len: 14; d_gene: TRBD2; abundance: -; v_gene: TRBV6-5; CDR3aa: CASSPLASGGEQFF; CDR3nt: TGTGCCAGCAGTCCCCTCGCTAGCGGGGGTGAGCAGTTCTTC
j_gene: TRBJ2-6; len: 18; d_gene: -; abundance: -; v_gene: TRBV10-1; CDR3aa: CASSPGGIRKSGANVLTF; CDR3nt: TGCGCCAGCAGTCCTGGGGGGATTCGGAAATCTGGGGCCAACGTCCTGACTTTC
j_gene: TRBJ2-1; len: 12; d_gene: -; abundance: -; v_gene: TRBV24-1; CDR3aa: CATSDLGGEQFF; CDR3nt: TGTGCCACCAGTGATTTAGGCGGGGAGCAGTTCTTC
j_gene: TRBJ2-7; len: 10; d_gene: -; abundance: few; v_gene: TRBV7-3; CDR3aa: CASSPDRGDF; CDR3nt: TGTGCCAGCAGCCCCGACCGCGGAGATTTC
j_gene: TRBJ1-4; len: 14; d_gene: -; abundance: -; v_gene: TRBV6-6; CDR3aa: CASSSWTENEKLFF; CDR3nt: TGTGCCAGCAGTTCCTGGACAGAGAATGAAAAACTGTTTTTT
j_gene: TRBJ1-2; len: 13; d_gene: TRBD1; abundance: -; v_gene: TRBV2; CDR3aa: CASRAGGPYGYTF; CDR3nt: TGTGCCAGCAGGGCAGGGGGGCCCTATGGCTACACCTTC
j_gene: TRBJ1-2; len: 15; d_gene: TRBD1; abundance: -; v_gene: TRBV6-1; CDR3aa: CASSEAGTANYGYTF; CDR3nt: TGTGCCAGCAGTGAAGCCGGGACAGCTAACTATGGCTACACCTTC
j_gene: TRBJ2-3; len: 18; d_gene: TRBD2; abundance: -; v_gene: TRBV4-3; CDR3aa: CASSQDLPGLAGRGTQYF; CDR3nt: TGCGCCAGCAGCCAGGACCTACCGGGACTAGCGGGGCGGGGGACGCAGTATTTT
j_gene: TRBJ2-4; len: 17; d_gene: TRBD2; abundance: once; v_gene: TRBV9; CDR3aa: CASSVESGGGSKNIQYF; CDR3nt: TGTGCCAGCAGCGTCGAGAGCGGGGGCGGTTCTAAAAACATTCAGTACTTC
j_gene: TRBJ2-2; len: 17; d_gene: TRBD2; abundance: -; v_gene: TRBV25-1; CDR3aa: CASSEGKQLAVTGELFF; CDR3nt: TGTGCCAGCAGTGAAGGGAAACAACTAGCGGTGACCGGGGAGCTGTTTTTT
j_gene: TRBJ1-1; len: 14; d_gene: -; abundance: -; v_gene: TRBV30; CDR3aa: CAWSVGTRNTEAFF; CDR3nt: TGTGCCTGGAGTGTCGGGACACGGAACACTGAAGCTTTCTTT
j_gene: TRBJ2-7; len: 13; d_gene: -; abundance: once; v_gene: TRBV3-1/TRBV3-2; CDR3aa: CASSQVAGFMQYF; CDR3nt: TGTGCCAGCAGCCAAGTTGCAGGCTTTATGCAGTACTTC
j_gene: TRBJ1-1; len: 13; d_gene: -; abundance: -; v_gene: TRBV3-1/TRBV3-2; CDR3aa: CASSPHSGTEAFF; CDR3nt: TGTGCCAGCAGCCCGCATTCGGGTACTGAAGCTTTCTTT
j_gene: TRBJ2-5; len: 16; d_gene: TRBD2; abundance: -; v_gene: TRBV19; CDR3aa: CASTPSGGTGGETQYF; CDR3nt: TGTGCCAGTACTCCCTCCGGGGGGACTGGGGGAGAGACCCAGTACTTC
j_gene: TRBJ1-2; len: 15; d_gene: TRBD1; abundance: -; v_gene: TRBV30; CDR3aa: CAWRWPGGTNYGYTF; CDR3nt: TGTGCCTGGAGGTGGCCAGGGGGGACTAACTATGGCTACACCTTC
j_gene: TRBJ2-2; len: 16; d_gene: -; abundance: -; v_gene: TRBV6-6; CDR3aa: CASSYLVRSRSRELFF; CDR3nt: TGTGCCAGCAGTTACCTGGTTAGATCTAGATCGAGGGAGCTGTTTTTT
j_gene: TRBJ2-3; len: 14; d_gene: -; abundance: -; v_gene: TRBV5-8; CDR3aa: CASSLGDTTDTQYF; CDR3nt: TGTGCCAGCAGCCTAGGGGATACCACAGATACGCAGTATTTT
j_gene: TRBJ1-2; len: 14; d_gene: -; abundance: -; v_gene: TRBV7-9; CDR3aa: CASSLRTAPYGYTF; CDR3nt: TGTGCCAGCAGCTTACGCACAGCCCCGTATGGCTACACCTTC
j_gene: TRBJ1-4; len: 16; d_gene: TRBD1; abundance: -; v_gene: TRBV5-1; CDR3aa: CASSLAGTGVNEKLFF; CDR3nt: TGCGCCAGCAGCTTGGCGGGGACAGGGGTTAATGAAAAACTGTTTTTT
j_gene: TRBJ1-3; len: 15; d_gene: -; abundance: -; v_gene: TRBV5-4; CDR3aa: CASSLGQISGNTIYF; CDR3nt: TGTGCCAGCAGCTTGGGACAGATCTCTGGAAACACCATATATTTT
j_gene: TRBJ2-7; len: 14; d_gene: TRBD1; abundance: -; v_gene: TRBV7-9; CDR3aa: CASSFTGTGNEQYF; CDR3nt: TGTGCCAGCAGCTTTACCGGGACAGGGAACGAGCAGTACTTC
j_gene: TRBJ1-1; len: 16; d_gene: -; abundance: -; v_gene: TRBV25-1; CDR3aa: CASTADVQGVGTEAFF; CDR3nt: TGTGCCAGCACCGCAGACGTACAGGGAGTTGGCACTGAAGCTTTCTTT
j_gene: TRBJ2-7; len: 11; d_gene: -; abundance: -; v_gene: TRBV25-1; CDR3aa: CASSELSEQYF; CDR3nt: TGTGCCAGCAGTGAACTAAGTGAGCAGTACTTC
j_gene: TRBJ1-2; len: 12; d_gene: -; abundance: -; v_gene: TRBV24-1; CDR3aa: CATMGRDYGYTF; CDR3nt: TGTGCCACCATGGGCAGGGATTATGGCTACACCTTC
j_gene: TRBJ1-2; len: 14; d_gene: TRBD1; abundance: -; v_gene: TRBV18; CDR3aa: CASSPGTGDYGYTF; CDR3nt: TGTGCCAGCTCACCTGGGACAGGGGACTATGGCTACACCTTC
j_gene: TRBJ1-1; len: 10; d_gene: -; abundance: -; v_gene: TRBV2; CDR3aa: CASAGYEAFF; CDR3nt: TGTGCCAGCGCAGGATATGAAGCTTTCTTT
j_gene: TRBJ1-6; len: 16; d_gene: -; abundance: -; v_gene: TRBV9; CDR3aa: CASSGGGVQDNSPLHF; CDR3nt: TGTGCCAGCAGCGGCGGGGGGGTTCAAGATAATTCACCCCTCCACTTT
j_gene: TRBJ1-2; len: 15; d_gene: -; abundance: -; v_gene: TRBV29-1; CDR3aa: CSVGEPRSGINGYTF; CDR3nt: TGCAGCGTTGGGGAGCCCCGGTCTGGTATTAATGGCTACACCTTC
j_gene: TRBJ1-1; len: 13; d_gene: -; abundance: -; v_gene: TRBV18; CDR3aa: CASSPGESSEAFF; CDR3nt: TGTGCCAGCTCACCAGGGGAGAGTTCTGAAGCTTTCTTT
j_gene: TRBJ1-5; len: 17; d_gene: -; abundance: -; v_gene: TRBV28; CDR3aa: CASSLFTLVARNQPQHF; CDR3nt: TGTGCCAGCAGTTTATTTACCTTGGTCGCCAGAAATCAGCCCCAGCATTTT
j_gene: TRBJ2-1; len: 15; d_gene: -; abundance: -; v_gene: TRBV9; CDR3aa: CASSAIGQSDNEQFF; CDR3nt: TGTGCCAGCAGCGCTATTGGACAGAGCGACAATGAGCAGTTCTTC
j_gene: TRBJ2-2; len: 17; d_gene: -; abundance: -; v_gene: TRBV11-2; CDR3aa: CASSLYIEQGRTGELFF; CDR3nt: TGTGCCAGCAGCTTGTATATAGAACAGGGTAGGACCGGGGAGCTGTTTTTT
j_gene: TRBJ2-1; len: 14; d_gene: -; abundance: -; v_gene: TRBV6-4; CDR3aa: CANPLAGTHNEQFF; CDR3nt: TGTGCCAACCCACTGGCGGGTACCCACAATGAGCAGTTCTTC
j_gene: TRBJ1-6; len: 14; d_gene: -; abundance: -; v_gene: TRBV27; CDR3aa: CASSRSSYNSPLHF; CDR3nt: TGTGCCAGCAGCCGCAGCTCCTATAATTCACCCCTCCACTTT
j_gene: TRBJ2-7; len: 15; d_gene: TRBD2; abundance: -; v_gene: TRBV7-3; CDR3aa: CASSSSGGSSYEQYF; CDR3nt: TGTGCCAGCAGCTCGAGCGGGGGGAGCTCCTACGAGCAGTACTTC
j_gene: TRBJ1-4; len: 14; d_gene: TRBD1; abundance: -; v_gene: TRBV5-1; CDR3aa: CASTPGQGGEKLFF; CDR3nt: TGCGCCAGCACCCCCGGACAGGGGGGTGAAAAACTGTTTTTT
j_gene: TRBJ2-1; len: 17; d_gene: -; abundance: -; v_gene: TRBV18; CDR3aa: CASSPRHRAASINEQFF; CDR3nt: TGTGCCAGCTCACCAAGGCACAGGGCAGCATCCATCAATGAGCAGTTCTTC
j_gene: TRBJ2-4; len: 11; d_gene: TRBD1; abundance: -; v_gene: TRBV12-3/TRBV12-4; CDR3aa: CASSAGQGTHF; CDR3nt: TGTGCCAGCAGTGCCGGACAGGGAACGCACTTC
j_gene: TRBJ2-2; len: 15; d_gene: TRBD1; abundance: -; v_gene: TRBV7-8; CDR3aa: CASSFRDRLTGELFF; CDR3nt: TGTGCCAGCAGCTTCCGGGACAGGCTTACCGGGGAGCTGTTTTTT
j_gene: TRBJ2-5; len: 16; d_gene: TRBD1; abundance: -; v_gene: TRBV18; CDR3aa: CASSPPIGQGGETQYF; CDR3nt: TGTGCCAGCTCACCACCGATCGGACAGGGTGGCGAGACCCAGTACTTC
j_gene: TRBJ1-3; len: 17; d_gene: TRBD1; abundance: once; v_gene: TRBV30; CDR3aa: CAWSVGGHRGSGNTIYF; CDR3nt: TGTGCCTGGAGTGTGGGTGGTCACAGGGGCTCTGGAAACACCATATATTTT
j_gene: TRBJ2-7; len: 13; d_gene: -; abundance: -; v_gene: TRBV2; CDR3aa: CASSVERAYEQYF; CDR3nt: TGTGCCAGCAGTGTTGAACGGGCCTACGAGCAGTACTTC
j_gene: TRBJ2-2; len: 14; d_gene: TRBD1; abundance: -; v_gene: TRBV18; CDR3aa: CASSSSGGPGELFF; CDR3nt: TGTGCCAGCTCATCCTCAGGGGGCCCCGGGGAGCTGTTTTTT